One and the same sample provided the 10 T cell receptor beta chains below, sequenced in a study of naive and memory T cell subsets. An equimolar mix of two oligonucleotides served as the beta constant-region primer for TRBC1 and TRBC2. Four rounds of PCR amplified the ligated cDNA using nested alpha and beta constant-region primers plus SP2. TCRdb re-called the UMI-ligation and nested PCR reads through MiXCR, storing one row per CDR3 protein. The data show roughly 80,000 distinct CDR3 sequences, with 8% to 9.5% seen just once and about 1.3% held by the top ten. The material sequenced was naive CD8+ T cells from blood. These receptors came from a human donor in good health.

This clonotype occurred a few times. Written as DNA, the CDR3 is TGCGCCAGCAGCGACCGACTAGCGGAGTACTCCGAGCAGTACTTC. Its protein product is CASSDRLAEYSEQYF. The chain combines TRBV4-1 with TRBJ2-7; TRBD2 agrees at 9 bases. Germline trimming cut 5 bases from V and 6 bases from J; bases unmatched to any gene: 11. Germline V CDR1 and CDR2: MGHRA, YSYEKL. The CDR3 is 15 residues long.

This clonotype was detected once. The V gene is TRBV2, the J gene TRBJ2-7, with D uncertain. The length of the CDR3 is 14 residues. Trimming took off 8 bases at V and 1 base at J, with 15 bases between the two ends. CDR1 is SNHLY and CDR2 is FYNNEI in the germline V gene. CDR3 loop: CASGDGQQSYEQYF. As DNA, the CDR3 is TGTGCCAGCGGAGATGGGCAGCAATCCTACGAGCAGTACTTC.

This clonotype was recorded at least ten times. The chain has TRBV4-2 and TRBJ2-1, with TRBD2 matching 7 bases. J gave up 7 bases and V 6 bases, and 15 bases lay outside the gene matches. The length of the CDR3 is 16 residues. The germline V gene has CDR1 LGHNA and CDR2 YNFKEQ. The CDR3 nucleotides are TGTGCCAGCAGAGACGCCAGTGGAGCGGGAAGTAATGAGCAGTTCTTC. It translates to CASRDASGAGSNEQFF.

This clonotype was observed a handful of times. This sequence joins TRBV5-1 and TRBJ2-7; possibly TRBD1 for D (5 bases). Germline V CDR1 and CDR2: SGHRS, YFSETQ. CDR3 size: 13 residues. V was shortened by 0 bases and J by 5 bases, with 9 bases between the two germline ends. Written as DNA, the CDR3 is TGCGCCAGCAGCTTGGCAGGGAAAAACGAGCAGTACTTC. Encoded protein: CASSLAGKNEQYF.

J is TRBJ1-4 and V is TRBV4-2; tentative D call: TRBD1 (6 bases). The CDR3 spans 15 residues. The germline CDR1 and CDR2 sequences are LGHNA and YNFKEQ. V lost 4 bases to trimming and J lost 4 bases, with 13 bases between them. The CDR3 loop reads CASSPEQGSNEKLFF. The DNA of the CDR3 is TGTGCCAGCAGCCCAGAACAGGGAAGTAATGAAAAACTGTTTTTT.

This clonotype was observed a handful of times. V usage is TRBV20-1 and J usage is TRBJ2-7; no reliable D call. V was cut by 4 bases and J by 2 bases, with 12 bases left in between. CDR1 DFQATT and CDR2 SNEGSKA come from the germline V gene (reference sequence). The CDR3 has 13 residues. The CDR3 reads CSAKESFTYEQYF. CDR3 in DNA: TGCAGTGCTAAGGAGTCCTTTACCTACGAGCAGTACTTC.

J is TRBJ2-7 and V is TRBV6-6, with a tentative D call TRBD1 (6 bases). Germline loops: CDR1 MNHNY, CDR2 SVGAGI (reference sequence). V was pared by 2 bases and J by 5 bases, with 13 bases between. The CDR3 extends over 14 amino acids. The CDR3 nucleotides read TGTGCCAGCAGTTACATGGGGGCCGGGGACGAGCAGTACTTC. Residues: CASSYMGAGDEQYF.

This clonotype occurred a few times. The genes are TRBV4-1 and TRBJ2-7; 9 nucleotides match TRBD2. Trimming removed 2 bases from V and 0 bases from J; junction bases left unmatched: 8. This CDR3 contains 17 residues. From germline, CDR1 is MGHRA and CDR2 YSYEKL. The CDR3 DNA reads TGCGCCAGCAGCCAAACTCTAGCGGGAACCATCTCCTACGAGCAGTACTTC. It encodes CASSQTLAGTISYEQYF.

The V call is TRBV4-3, the J call TRBJ1-2, with D possibly matching TRBD1 (5 bases). The CDR3 loop spans 17 amino acids. Trimming pared 1 base from V and 4 bases from J, leaving 19 bases between. CDR1 is LGHNA and CDR2 is YSLEER in the germline V gene. CDR3 bases: TGCGCCAGCAGCCAAGGGGGGGGGGGACGGCCGATCTATGGCTACACCTTC. Translation: CASSQGGGGRPIYGYTF.

This clonotype was recorded at least ten times. The rearrangement joins TRBV20-1 to TRBJ1-1; D is ambiguous. CDR3 length equals 13 residues. Germline CDR1 is DFQATT and CDR2 is SNEGSKA (reference sequence). The germline V and J ends were trimmed by 3 bases and 6 bases, with 14 bases remaining between them. In nucleotides, the CDR3 is TGCAGTGCTAGTTCGTTGGAGGTGGCTGAAGCTTTCTTT. Translating it yields CSASSLEVAEAFF.